This T cell receptor (beta chain) was sequenced during a study of molecular identifiers for immune sequencing clone quantification. Germline CDR1 SGHVS, CDR2 FQNEAQ. The V end lost 7 bases, the J end lost 2 bases, and 13 bases lay between the germline ends. There are 14 residues in the CDR3. By proportion, this clonotype is medium-sized. TCRdb processed the PCR reads anew with MiXCR; each CDR3 protein has one entry. The sample includes around 13,000 distinct CDR3 sequences, around 17% of them seen just once. Sample: naive CD8+ T cells from blood, with Jurkat cell RNA spiked in. Subset indicated: FACS-sorted CD8+CD4-CCR7+CD45RA+ naive T cells. J is TRBJ2-3 and V is TRBV7-8, with D hard to call. The source of this sequence is a human donor in good health. Some libraries in this study had Jurkat cell RNA spiked in. In DNA form, the CDR3 reads TGTGCCAGCAATCCCCGATATAACACAGATACGCAGTATTTT. This codes for CASNPRYNTDTQYF.